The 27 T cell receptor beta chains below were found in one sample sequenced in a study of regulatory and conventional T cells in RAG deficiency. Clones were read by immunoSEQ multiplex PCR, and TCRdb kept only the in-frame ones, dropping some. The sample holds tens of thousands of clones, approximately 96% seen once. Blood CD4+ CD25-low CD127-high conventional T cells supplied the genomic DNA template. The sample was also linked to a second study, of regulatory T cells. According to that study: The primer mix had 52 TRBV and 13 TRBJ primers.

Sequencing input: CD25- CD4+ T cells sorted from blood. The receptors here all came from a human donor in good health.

The CDR3 DNA is TGTGCCAAGACGCTAGCGGGGACCGGGGAGCTGTTTTTT. Amino acids: CAKTLAGTGELFF. The J gene is TRBJ2-2, the V gene TRBV2, with 9 bases lining up with TRBD2. CDR1 is SNHLY and CDR2 is FYNNEI in the germline V gene. The CDR3 loop spans 13 amino acids. The V segment lost 10 bases and the J segment 5 bases; nucleotides outside the gene matches: 5.

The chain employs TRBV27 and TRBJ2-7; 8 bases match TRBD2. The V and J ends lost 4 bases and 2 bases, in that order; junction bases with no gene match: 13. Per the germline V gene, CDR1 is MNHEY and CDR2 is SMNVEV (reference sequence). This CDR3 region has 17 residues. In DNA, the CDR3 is TGTGCCAGCAGTTCCGACCGCCCTCCGGGACTAGCCTACGAGCAGTACTTC. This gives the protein CASSSDRPPGLAYEQYF.

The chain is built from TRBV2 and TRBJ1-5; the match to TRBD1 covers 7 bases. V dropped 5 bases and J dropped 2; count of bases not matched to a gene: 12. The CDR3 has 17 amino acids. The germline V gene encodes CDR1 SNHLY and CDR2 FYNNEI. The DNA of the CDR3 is TGTGCCAGCAGTTGGGACAGTGGAGGAATCGGCAATCAGCCCCAGCATTTT. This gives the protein CASSWDSGGIGNQPQHF.

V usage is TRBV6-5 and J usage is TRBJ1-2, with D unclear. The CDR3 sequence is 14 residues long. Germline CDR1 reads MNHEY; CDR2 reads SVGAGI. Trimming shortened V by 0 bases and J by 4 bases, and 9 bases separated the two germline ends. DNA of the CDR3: TGTGCCAGCAGTTACTCGAGAGGGTTCTATGGCTACACCTTC. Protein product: CASSYSRGFYGYTF.

The CDR3 nucleotides read TGCGCCAGCAGCTTTTCGGGGGGGCCGGGAGAGACCCAGTACTTC. This encodes CASSFSGGPGETQYF. This chain connects TRBV5-1 to TRBJ2-5; 8 bases match TRBD2. The CDR3 is made up of 15 amino acids. Unmatched junction bases numbered 7, after V lost 2 bases and J lost 4 bases. Germline CDR1 is SGHRS and CDR2 is YFSETQ. The variable domain in full, with the rest retrieved from reference TRBV5-1 and TRBJ2-5, is KAGVTQTPRYLIKTRGQQVTLSCSPISGHRSVSWYQQTPGQGLQFLFEYFSETQRNKGNFPGRFSGRQFSNSRSEMNVSTLELGDSALYLCASSFSGGPGETQYFGPGTRLLVL.

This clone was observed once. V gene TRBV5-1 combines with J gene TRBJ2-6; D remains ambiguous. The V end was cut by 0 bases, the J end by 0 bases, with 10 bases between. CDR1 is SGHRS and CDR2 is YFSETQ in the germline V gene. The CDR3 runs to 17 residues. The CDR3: CASSLEGVSSGANVLTF. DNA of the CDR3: TGCGCCAGCAGCTTGGAAGGAGTTTCCTCTGGGGCCAACGTCCTGACTTTC.

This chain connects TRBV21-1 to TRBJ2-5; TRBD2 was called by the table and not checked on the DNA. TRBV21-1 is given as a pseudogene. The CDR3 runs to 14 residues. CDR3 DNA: TGTGCCAGCAGCGCGGGACTAGTGAAAGAGACCCAGTACTTC. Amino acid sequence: CASSAGLVKETQYF.

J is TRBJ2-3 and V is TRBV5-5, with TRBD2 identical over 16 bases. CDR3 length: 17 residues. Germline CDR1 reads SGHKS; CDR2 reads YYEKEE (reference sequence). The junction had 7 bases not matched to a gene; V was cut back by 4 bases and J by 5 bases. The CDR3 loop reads CASSPGTSGRVVDTQYF. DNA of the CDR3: TGTGCCAGCAGCCCGGGGACTAGCGGGAGGGTGGTAGATACGCAGTATTTT.

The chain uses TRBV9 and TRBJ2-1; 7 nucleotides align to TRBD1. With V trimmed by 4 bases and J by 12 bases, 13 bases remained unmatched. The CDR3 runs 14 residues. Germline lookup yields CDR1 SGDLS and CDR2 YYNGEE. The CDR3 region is CASSPSQGVIGQFF. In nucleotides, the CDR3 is TGTGCCAGCAGCCCTTCCCAGGGGGTGATCGGGCAGTTCTTC.

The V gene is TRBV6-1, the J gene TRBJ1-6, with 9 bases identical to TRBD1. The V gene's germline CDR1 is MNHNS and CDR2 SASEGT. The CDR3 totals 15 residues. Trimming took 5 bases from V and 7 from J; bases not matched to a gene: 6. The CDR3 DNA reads TGTGCCAGCAGTAGAGAGACAGGGGGAAATTCACCCCTCCACTTT. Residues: CASSRETGGNSPLHF.

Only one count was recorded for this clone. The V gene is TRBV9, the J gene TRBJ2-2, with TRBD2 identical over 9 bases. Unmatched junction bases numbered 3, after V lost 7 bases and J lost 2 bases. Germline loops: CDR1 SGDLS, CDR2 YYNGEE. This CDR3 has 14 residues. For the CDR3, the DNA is TGTGCCAGCCGGCGGGAGGGAAACACCGGGGAGCTGTTTTTT. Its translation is CASRREGNTGELFF. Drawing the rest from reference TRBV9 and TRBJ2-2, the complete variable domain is DSGVTQTPKHLITATGQRVTLRCSPRSGDLSVYWYQQSLDQGLQFLIQYYNGEERAKGNILERFSAQQFPDLHSELNLSSLELGDSALYFCASRREGNTGELFFGEGSRLTVL.

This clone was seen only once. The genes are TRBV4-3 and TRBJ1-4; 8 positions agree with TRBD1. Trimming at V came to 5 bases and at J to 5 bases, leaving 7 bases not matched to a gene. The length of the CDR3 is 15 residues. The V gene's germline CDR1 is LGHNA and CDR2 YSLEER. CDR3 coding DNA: TGCGCCAGCAGCACCGGGGACAGGCAAAATGAAAAACTGTTTTTT. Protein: CASSTGDRQNEKLFF.

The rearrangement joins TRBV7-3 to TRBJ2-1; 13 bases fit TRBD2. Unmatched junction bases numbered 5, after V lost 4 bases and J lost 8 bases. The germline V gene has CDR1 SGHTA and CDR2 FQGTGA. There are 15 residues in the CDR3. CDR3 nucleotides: TGTGCCAGCAGCTGGACTAGCGGGAGTCGATATGAGCAGTTCTTC. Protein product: CASSWTSGSRYEQFF.

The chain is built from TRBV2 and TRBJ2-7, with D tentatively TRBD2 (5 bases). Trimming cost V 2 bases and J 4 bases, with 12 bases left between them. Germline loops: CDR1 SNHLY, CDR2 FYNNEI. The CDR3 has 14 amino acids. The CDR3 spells CASSESRSGYEQYF. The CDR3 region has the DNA TGTGCCAGCAGTGAATCCCGCAGCGGTTACGAGCAGTACTTC.

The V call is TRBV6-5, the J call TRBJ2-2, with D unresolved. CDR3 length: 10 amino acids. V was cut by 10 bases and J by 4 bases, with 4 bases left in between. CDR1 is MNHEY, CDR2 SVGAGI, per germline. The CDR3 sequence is CATGTGELFF. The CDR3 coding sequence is TGTGCCACGGGCACCGGGGAGCTGTTTTTT.

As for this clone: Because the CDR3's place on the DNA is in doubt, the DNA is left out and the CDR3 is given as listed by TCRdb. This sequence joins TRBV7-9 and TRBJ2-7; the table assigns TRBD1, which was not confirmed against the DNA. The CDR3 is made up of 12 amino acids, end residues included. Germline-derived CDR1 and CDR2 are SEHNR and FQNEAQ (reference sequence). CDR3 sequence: CASSLVGTGIYF.

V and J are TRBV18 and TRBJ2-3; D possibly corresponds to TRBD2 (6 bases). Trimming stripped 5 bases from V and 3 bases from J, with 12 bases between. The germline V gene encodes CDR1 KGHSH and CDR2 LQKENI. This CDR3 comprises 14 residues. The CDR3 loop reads CASSITGVTDTQYF. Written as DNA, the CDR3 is TGTGCCAGCTCAATTACGGGGGTGACAGATACGCAGTATTTT.

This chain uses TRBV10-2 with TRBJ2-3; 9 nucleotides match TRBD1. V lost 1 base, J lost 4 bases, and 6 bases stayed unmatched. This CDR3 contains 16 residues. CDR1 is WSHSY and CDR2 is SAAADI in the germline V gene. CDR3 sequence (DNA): TGCGCCAGCAGTGAGTGGGGGACAGGGCGTGCAGATACGCAGTATTTT. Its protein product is CASSEWGTGRADTQYF.

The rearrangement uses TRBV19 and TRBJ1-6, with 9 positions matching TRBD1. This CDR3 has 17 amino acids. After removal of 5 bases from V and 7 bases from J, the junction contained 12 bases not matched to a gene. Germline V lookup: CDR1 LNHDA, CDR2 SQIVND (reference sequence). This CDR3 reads CASSLSRTGVGNSPLHF. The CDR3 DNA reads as TGTGCCAGTAGTCTCTCAAGGACAGGGGTGGGGAATTCACCCCTCCACTTT.

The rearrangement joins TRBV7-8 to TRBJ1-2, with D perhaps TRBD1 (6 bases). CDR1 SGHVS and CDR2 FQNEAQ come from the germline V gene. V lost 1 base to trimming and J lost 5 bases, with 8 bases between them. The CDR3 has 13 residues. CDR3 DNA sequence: TGTGCCAGCAGCTTAGGTGGACAGTATGGCTACACCTTC. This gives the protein CASSLGGQYGYTF. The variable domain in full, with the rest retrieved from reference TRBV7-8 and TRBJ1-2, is GAGVSQSPRYKVAKRGQDVALRCDPISGHVSLFWYQQALGQGPEFLTYFQNEAQLDKSGLPSDRFFAERPEGSVSTLKIQRTQQEDSAVYLCASSLGGQYGYTFGSGTRLTVV.

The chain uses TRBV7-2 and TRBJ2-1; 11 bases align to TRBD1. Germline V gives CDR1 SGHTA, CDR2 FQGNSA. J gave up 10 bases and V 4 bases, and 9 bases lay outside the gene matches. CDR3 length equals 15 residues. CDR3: CASSYRTGGFGEQFF. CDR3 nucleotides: TGTGCCAGCAGCTACCGGACAGGGGGCTTCGGGGAGCAGTTCTTC.

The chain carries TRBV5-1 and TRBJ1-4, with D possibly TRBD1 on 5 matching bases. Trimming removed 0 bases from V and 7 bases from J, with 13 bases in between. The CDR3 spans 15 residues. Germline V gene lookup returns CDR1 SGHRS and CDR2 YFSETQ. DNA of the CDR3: TGCGCCAGCAGCTTGGCCCCAGGCGGGGCTGAAAAACTGTTTTTT. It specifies CASSLAPGGAEKLFF.

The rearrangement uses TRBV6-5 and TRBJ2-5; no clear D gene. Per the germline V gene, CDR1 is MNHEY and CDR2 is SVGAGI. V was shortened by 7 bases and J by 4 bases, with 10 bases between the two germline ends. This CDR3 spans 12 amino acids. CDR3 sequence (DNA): TGTGCCAGCAACGACTTGGGAGAGACCCAGTACTTC. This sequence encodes CASNDLGETQYF.

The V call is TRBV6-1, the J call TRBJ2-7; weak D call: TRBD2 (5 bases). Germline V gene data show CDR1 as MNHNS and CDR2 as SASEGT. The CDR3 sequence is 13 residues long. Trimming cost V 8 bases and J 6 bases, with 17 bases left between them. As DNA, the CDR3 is TGTGCCAGCGGCCTGACTATCCCTCGCGAGCAGTACTTC. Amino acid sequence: CASGLTIPREQYF.

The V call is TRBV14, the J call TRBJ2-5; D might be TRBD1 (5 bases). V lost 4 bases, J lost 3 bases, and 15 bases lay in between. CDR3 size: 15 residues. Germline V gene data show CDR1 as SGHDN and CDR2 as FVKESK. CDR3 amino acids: CASSRDTGPKETQYF. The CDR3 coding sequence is TGTGCCAGCAGCCGCGATACAGGACCCAAAGAGACCCAGTACTTC.

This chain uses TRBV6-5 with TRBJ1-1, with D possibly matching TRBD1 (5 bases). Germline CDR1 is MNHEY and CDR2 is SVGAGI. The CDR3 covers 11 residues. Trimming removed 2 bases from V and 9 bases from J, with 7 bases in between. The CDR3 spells CASSYQGKAFF. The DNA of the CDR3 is TGTGCCAGCAGTTACCAGGGCAAAGCTTTCTTT.

DNA of the CDR3: TGCGCCAGCAGCCCCCGGGGGGGCAGTTTGAACACTGAAGCTTTCTTT. Protein: CASSPRGGSLNTEAFF. The rearrangement links TRBV5-1 to TRBJ1-1; tentative D call: TRBD1 (6 bases). The germline gives CDR1 SGHRS, CDR2 YFSETQ. Trimming stripped 4 bases from V and 0 bases from J, with 16 bases between. This CDR3 has 16 amino acids.